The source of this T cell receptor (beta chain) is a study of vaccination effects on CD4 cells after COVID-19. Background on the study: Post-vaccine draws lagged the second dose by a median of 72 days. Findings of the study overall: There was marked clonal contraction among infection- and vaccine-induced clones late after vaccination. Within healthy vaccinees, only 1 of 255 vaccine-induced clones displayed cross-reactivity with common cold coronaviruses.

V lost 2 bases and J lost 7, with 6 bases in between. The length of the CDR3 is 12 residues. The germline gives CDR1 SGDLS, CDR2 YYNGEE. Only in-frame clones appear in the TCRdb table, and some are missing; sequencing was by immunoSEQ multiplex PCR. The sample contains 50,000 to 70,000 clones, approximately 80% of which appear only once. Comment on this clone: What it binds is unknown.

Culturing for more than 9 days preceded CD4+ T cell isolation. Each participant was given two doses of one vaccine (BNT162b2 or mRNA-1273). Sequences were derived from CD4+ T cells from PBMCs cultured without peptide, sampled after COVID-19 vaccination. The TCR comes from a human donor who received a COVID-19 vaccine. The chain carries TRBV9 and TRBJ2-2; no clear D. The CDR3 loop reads CASSVSIGELFF. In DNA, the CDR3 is TGTGCCAGCAGCGTCAGTATCGGGGAGCTGTTTTTT.